The following is a T cell receptor beta chain sequence with its context. The data derive from a study of blood T cell repertoires in COVID-19. Overall study: Nucleic acid was either cDNA or gDNA, and it came from T cells, B-cell-depleted T cells, or PBMCs.

Source study methods: Amplification with reference gene primers provided the estimates of nucleated cell counts. Method: immunoSEQ multiplex PCR; TCRdb's copy keeps in-frame clones and lacks some. The V and J calls and clone size were taken over from that table, and D and trimming were inferred from the DNA. This sample has 55,000 to 70,000 clones, with about 90% found just once. The length of the CDR3 is 12 residues. The V gene's germline CDR1 is SQVTM and CDR2 ANQGSEA. The V gene lost 6 bases and the J gene lost 8 bases, with 16 bases spanning the gap. The chain has TRBV29-1 and TRBJ1-2; TRBD1 might be the D (5 bases). The TCR comes from a woman between 50 and 59 years old with active or convalescent COVID-19. Sequencing input: peripheral blood. The CDR3 coding sequence is TGCAGCGTCCGCGGGGACGGAAGCGGCTACACCTTC. Its translation: CSVRGDGSGYTF.